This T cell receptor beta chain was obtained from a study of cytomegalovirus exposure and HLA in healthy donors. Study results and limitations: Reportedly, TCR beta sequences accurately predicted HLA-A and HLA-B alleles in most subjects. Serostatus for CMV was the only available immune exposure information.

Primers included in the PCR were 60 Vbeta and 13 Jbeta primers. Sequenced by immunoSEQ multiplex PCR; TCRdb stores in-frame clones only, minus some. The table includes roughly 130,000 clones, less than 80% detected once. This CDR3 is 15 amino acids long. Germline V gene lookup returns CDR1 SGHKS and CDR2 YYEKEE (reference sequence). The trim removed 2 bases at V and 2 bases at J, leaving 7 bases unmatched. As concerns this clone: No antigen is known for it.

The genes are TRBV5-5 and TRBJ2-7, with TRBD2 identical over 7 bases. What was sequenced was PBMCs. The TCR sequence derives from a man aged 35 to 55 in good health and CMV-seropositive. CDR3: CASSFDPGGTYEQYF. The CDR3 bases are TGTGCCAGCAGCTTTGATCCGGGAGGAACCTACGAGCAGTACTTC.